Listed below are T cell receptor beta chains from one sample, sequenced in a study of regulatory dendritic cells for organ transplantation. Measured with immunoSEQ multiplex PCR; TCRdb has only the in-frame clones, and not every one. Here the sample spans about 12,000 clones, nearly 90% being singletons. For these TCRs, the target antigens are not known. Sequenced sample: naive CD8+ T cells from blood cultured with regulatory dendritic cells. These receptors were taken from a human donor in good health. The CDR3 runs from the conserved cysteine through the conserved F or W. A row's size may be missing; if present it is once, few, many or a size class.

>TRBV15|TRBJ2-6|NA
CATSRSGGATVLTF
>TRBV9|TRBJ1-1|few
CASRPLTGAPEAFF
>TRBV4-3|TRBJ1-1|once
CASSQRTGMNTEAFF
>TRBV28|TRBJ2-5|NA
CASSPRTGQETQYF
>TRBV30|TRBJ1-6|few
CAWSYLDSPLHF
>TRBV5-1|TRBJ2-3|NA
CASSLAVGSTDTQYF
>TRBV7-9|TRBJ1-1|NA
CASSLTRGGETEAFF
>TRBV11-1|TRBJ2-5|NA
CASSLGNGGQEPSRETQYF
>TRBV27|TRBJ1-2|NA
CASSLTGALYGYTF
>TRBV5-5|TRBJ1-2|NA
CASSFGTGGNGYTF
>TRBV19|TRBJ2-2|once
CASSIIFRSHRGAVF
>TRBV2|TRBJ2-7|NA
CAVPGQGSYEQYF
>TRBV5-4|TRBJ2-3|NA
CASSSQGSTDTQYF
>TRBV4-1|TRBJ1-2|NA
CASSPTGRGRGYTF
>TRBV27|TRBJ1-5|NA
CASSWGVHQPQHF
>TRBV12-5|TRBJ2-2|NA
CASGLAGLAGSTGELFF
>TRBV9|TRBJ2-7|NA
CASSDTGGEVDEQYF
>TRBV6-5|TRBJ2-7|NA
CASSYSGTTYEQYF
>TRBV9|TRBJ2-7|NA
CASSPTSDSHTYEQYF
>TRBV6-1|TRBJ1-2|once
CAGGQGGYGYTF
>TRBV6-4|TRBJ1-2|NA
CASSVGPGYGYTF
>TRBV9|TRBJ2-5|NA
CASSVDPAYRGLRETQYF
>TRBV2|TRBJ2-2|NA
CASSDTPRGMTGELFF
>TRBV27|TRBJ2-7|NA
CASSSWEELNEQYF
>TRBV27|TRBJ2-7|NA
CASSFGVPYEQYF
>TRBV5-5|TRBJ1-2|NA
CASSLAGRGPGGYGYTF
>TRBV13|TRBJ1-4|once
CTSSLGTGGPNEKLFF
>TRBV4-3|TRBJ2-7|NA
CASSQDVGFGYEQYF
>TRBV4-3|TRBJ2-1|NA
CASSQGWLVGHNEQFF
>TRBV6-5|TRBJ2-7|NA
CASSYGQGLYEQYF
>TRBV7-9|TRBJ2-7|few
CASMGANEQYF
>TRBV30|TRBJ1-1|NA
CAWSPQSATEAFF
>TRBV9|TRBJ1-1|NA
CASSVGGGVTEAFF
>TRBV7-6|TRBJ2-1|NA
CASGTSGVNEQFF
>TRBV29-1|TRBJ2-7|NA
CSVTGISTYEQYF